Each of the 18 T cell receptor beta chains below was sequenced from the same sample in a study of cytomegalovirus exposure and HLA in healthy donors. PCR used 60 Vbeta primers and 13 Jbeta primers. The table came from immunoSEQ multiplex PCR; TCRdb's copy has only in-frame clones and leaves some out. The sample lists 100,000 to 150,000 clones; over 65% were seen once. The sample taken for sequencing was PBMCs. The receptors stem from a man aged 25 to 40 in good health and CMV-seronegative.

The chain is built from TRBV19 and TRBJ2-1; 7 bases fit TRBD2. This CDR3 region has 16 residues. Germline V gives CDR1 LNHDA, CDR2 SQIVND (reference sequence). Germline trimming cut 7 bases from V and 6 bases from J; bases unmatched to any gene: 15. In DNA, the CDR3 is TGTGCCAGTATCGACCTGGGGGGAGGGCCACGCAATGAGCAGTTCTTC. Translation gives CASIDLGGGPRNEQFF. The complete variable domain, with remaining parts taken from reference TRBV19 and TRBJ2-1, reads DGGITQSPKYLFRKEGQNVTLSCEQNLNHDAMYWYRQDPGQGLRLIYYSQIVNDFQKGDIAEGYSVSREKKESFPLTVTSAQKNPTAFYLCASIDLGGGPRNEQFFGPGTRLTVL.

V gene TRBV9 combines with J gene TRBJ2-1; TRBD2 is a possible D gene (6 bases). CDR1 and CDR2 from the germline V gene are SGDLS and YYNGEE. This CDR3 comprises 15 residues. The V end lost 3 bases, the J end lost 7 bases, and 17 bases lay between the germline ends. The CDR3 is CASSGTGTAGNEQFF. The DNA for the CDR3 is TGTGCCAGCAGCGGGACCGGGACGGCGGGGAATGAGCAGTTCTTC. Variable domain in full (rest from reference TRBV9 and TRBJ2-1): DSGVTQTPKHLITATGQRVTLRCSPRSGDLSVYWYQQSLDQGLQFLIQYYNGEERAKGNILERFSAQQFPDLHSELNLSSLELGDSALYFCASSGTGTAGNEQFFGPGTRLTVL.

The chain is built from TRBV4-1 and TRBJ2-2, with 13 bases aligning to TRBD2. Germline CDR1 reads MGHRA; CDR2 reads YSYEKL. The CDR3 length is 16 residues. With V trimmed by 0 bases and J by 8 bases, 3 bases remained unmatched. This CDR3 reads CASSQELAGGPGELFF. CDR3 sequence (DNA): TGCGCCAGCAGCCAAGAACTAGCGGGAGGGCCTGGGGAGCTGTTTTTT.

The J gene is TRBJ2-1, the V gene TRBV7-2; 7 positions agree with TRBD2. This CDR3 has 16 amino acids. J was trimmed by 0 bases and V by 1 base; bases with no gene match: 3. Germline CDR1 and CDR2: SGHTA and FQGNSA. The CDR3 here is CASSLVGGSSYNEQFF. CDR3 nucleotides: TGTGCCAGCAGCTTAGTGGGGGGGAGCTCCTACAATGAGCAGTTCTTC.

CDR3 sequence reads: CASSVSSGGQPQHF. The CDR3 DNA is TGTGCCAGCAGCGTCTCTTCGGGGGGTCAGCCCCAGCATTTT. V usage is TRBV9 and J usage is TRBJ1-5; D is possibly TRBD1 (5 bases). CDR1 and CDR2 (germline): SGDLS, YYNGEE. The V gene lost 2 bases and the J gene lost 6 bases, with 12 bases spanning the gap. The CDR3 consists of 14 residues.

CDR3 bases: TGCGCCAGCAGCTCCCGCGTCGGACTAGCGGGGTCCGATACGCAGTATTTT. It codes for CASSSRVGLAGSDTQYF. This chain uses TRBV4-1 with TRBJ2-3; 12 bases are shared with TRBD2. V shed 5 bases, J shed 6 bases, and the junction held 12 bases outside the gene matches. In germline, CDR1 is MGHRA, CDR2 YSYEKL. CDR3 size: 17 residues.

The chain couples TRBV6-5 to TRBJ2-5; unclear D gene. Germline assignment: CDR1 MNHEY and CDR2 SVGAGI. V was shortened by 0 bases and J by 5 bases, with 4 bases between the two germline ends. The CDR3 length is 12 residues. CDR3 sequence reads: CASSYSGETQYF. The CDR3 DNA reads TGTGCCAGCAGTTACTCCGGGGAGACCCAGTACTTC.

The chain employs TRBV11-2 and TRBJ2-2; D perhaps matches TRBD2 (6 bases). The CDR3 loop spans 16 amino acids. V dropped 5 bases and J dropped 5 bases, with 18 bases sitting between them. Germline values: CDR1 SGHAT, CDR2 FQNNGV. The CDR3 DNA sequence: TGTGCCAGCAGCCCGACTAGTCTACTCGGAACCGGGGAGCTGTTTTTT. This gives the protein CASSPTSLLGTGELFF.

This chain connects TRBV27 to TRBJ2-7; TRBD1 matches at 7 bases. Germline V CDR1 and CDR2: MNHEY, SMNVEV (reference sequence). The CDR3 runs 12 residues. The trim removed 6 bases at V and 3 bases at J, leaving 2 bases unmatched. CDR3: CASRTGIYEQYF. The CDR3 DNA follows: TGTGCCAGCAGGACAGGGATCTACGAGCAGTACTTC.

The chain recombines TRBV27 with TRBJ2-7; no firm D call. The germline V gene encodes CDR1 MNHEY and CDR2 SMNVEV (reference sequence). The length of the CDR3 is 13 residues. V dropped 5 bases and J dropped 2 bases, with 10 bases sitting between them. Written as DNA, the CDR3 is TGTGCCAGCAGTCCAGTCTCCCCCTACGAGCAGTACTTC. This sequence encodes CASSPVSPYEQYF.

On this clone: The junction departs from the called germline gene at one end, perhaps through a read error. Other nucleotide sequences from this sample produce the same CDR3. This chain uses TRBV28 with TRBJ1-1; D not resolved. This CDR3 has 12 residues. Germline CDR1 is MDHEN and CDR2 is SYDVKM. CDR3 nucleotide sequence: TGCGCCAGCAGTCCCCCTAATACTGAAGCTTTCTTT. The encoded protein is CASSPPNTEAFF.

The V call is TRBV18, the J call TRBJ2-7; TRBD1 is a possible D gene (5 bases). Per germline, CDR1 KGHSH and CDR2 LQKENI. The V and J ends lost 6 bases and 2 bases respectively, with 14 bases between them. This CDR3 region has 14 residues. The CDR3 bases are TGTGCCAGCTCCGGACAAACTCTAACCTACGAGCAGTACTTC. The encoded protein is CASSGQTLTYEQYF.

In the case of this clone: The identical CDR3 is also encoded by other nucleotide sequences in the sample. The gene calls are TRBV5-1 and TRBJ1-1, with TRBD1 as a possible D gene (6 bases). CDR1 is SGHRS, CDR2 YFSETQ, per germline. V gave up 3 bases and J gave up 1 base, with 10 bases separating them. The CDR3 extends over 14 amino acids. The CDR3 sequence is CASSSGHRNTEAFF. Here the CDR3 DNA reads TGCGCCAGCAGCTCGGGACACCGGAACACTGAAGCTTTCTTT.

The CDR3 bases are TGTGCCAGCAGCGTCGGACAATTCACTGAAGCTTTCTTT. Residues: CASSVGQFTEAFF. V and J are TRBV9 and TRBJ1-1; TRBD1 is a possible D gene (5 bases). The CDR3 is 13 amino acids. Germline values: CDR1 SGDLS, CDR2 YYNGEE. V shed 2 bases and J shed 4 bases, with 9 bases lying between them.

The V call is TRBV5-1, the J call TRBJ1-5, with a weak D call TRBD1 (5 bases). The CDR3 covers 13 residues. Germline CDR1 is SGHRS and CDR2 is YFSETQ. V gave up 1 base and J gave up 7 bases, with 9 bases separating them. Here the CDR3 reads CASSLSGGQPQHF. The CDR3 DNA is TGCGCCAGCAGCTTGTCGGGGGGACAGCCCCAGCATTTT.

The chain links TRBV9 to TRBJ1-5; 9 bases line up with TRBD1. Germline V gives CDR1 SGDLS, CDR2 YYNGEE. Trimming took 4 bases from V and 8 from J; bases not matched to a gene: 7. The CDR3 runs 14 residues. CDR3 sequence (DNA): TGTGCCAGCAGCACACACAGGGGGCGCGAGCCCCAGCATTTT. Its protein is CASSTHRGREPQHF. Supplemented by reference TRBV9 and TRBJ1-5, the full variable domain reads DSGVTQTPKHLITATGQRVTLRCSPRSGDLSVYWYQQSLDQGLQFLIQYYNGEERAKGNILERFSAQQFPDLHSELNLSSLELGDSALYFCASSTHRGREPQHFGDGTRLSIL.

The rearrangement joins TRBV4-2 to TRBJ2-7; D is perhaps TRBD2 (6 bases). Germline V CDR1 and CDR2: LGHNA, YNFKEQ. Trimming shortened V by 6 bases and J by 7 bases, and 16 bases separated the two germline ends. This CDR3 has 13 amino acids. CDR3 bases: TGTGCCAGCAGGTCGAGCGGGTCGGTGGAGCAGTACTTC. Residues: CASRSSGSVEQYF.

J is TRBJ2-5 and V is TRBV5-1, with a tentative D call TRBD1 (7 bases). This CDR3 has 16 amino acids. CDR1 and CDR2 (germline): SGHRS, YFSETQ. Between the trimmed V and J ends, which lost 1 base and 4 bases, there was a span of 17 bases. The CDR3 sequence: CASSLRSRGVIETQYF. The CDR3 DNA reads TGCGCCAGCAGCTTGCGCTCCAGGGGGGTTATAGAGACCCAGTACTTC.